The 11 T cell receptor beta chains presented below share a single source sample, sequenced in a study of blood T cell repertoires in COVID-19 (dated by TCRdb to 2019 to 2021). The library was produced with the immunoSEQ multiplex PCR assay. The table comes from immuneACCESS by way of TCRdb, which keeps in-frame sequences with V and J called. Part of the clones is missing from these tables; in studies checked, under half for an unresolved V gene and the rest for unknown reasons. The sample table shows just over 250,000 clones, and about 87% are seen once. About 10% of the sample is taken by the ten largest. Specimen: peripheral blood. The receptors were gathered from a woman in her 70s with COVID-19, enrolled during active disease.

The V gene is TRBV18, the J gene TRBJ1-6; no clear D. CDR3 size: 12 residues. Germline CDR1 KGHSH, CDR2 LQKENI. V dropped 11 bases and J dropped 0 bases, with 5 bases sitting between them. The CDR3: CAGGSYNSPLHF. Written as DNA, the CDR3 is TGTGCCGGAGGCTCCTATAATTCACCCCTCCACTTT.

The chain couples TRBV18 to TRBJ1-6, with D possibly TRBD1 on 6 matching bases. V was clipped by 3 bases and J by 9 bases, with 12 bases between them. The germline V gene has CDR1 KGHSH and CDR2 LQKENI. CDR3 size: 14 residues. Here the CDR3 reads CASSPKQGSSPLHF. CDR3 DNA sequence: TGTGCCAGCTCACCCAAACAGGGAAGTTCACCCCTCCACTTT.

CDR3: CASNPGRGQETQYF. As DNA, the CDR3 is TGTGCCAGCAACCCTGGGAGGGGGCAAGAGACCCAGTACTTC. The rearrangement uses TRBV6-5 and TRBJ2-5, with a tentative D call TRBD2 (7 bases). The V gene lost 7 bases and the J gene lost 2 bases, with 14 bases spanning the gap. Looked up from germline, CDR1 is MNHEY and CDR2 is SVGAGI. The length of the CDR3 is 14 residues.

DNA of the CDR3: TGCGCCAGCAGCCAAGCCGATATGGGCTTCCTCAACACCGGGGAGCTGTTTTTT. It yields the protein CASSQADMGFLNTGELFF. The rearrangement uses TRBV4-1 and TRBJ2-2; D is unresolved. Trimming left V 1 base short and J 2 bases short, with 17 bases between. CDR3 size: 18 residues. CDR1 and CDR2 from the germline V gene are MGHRA and YSYEKL.

The chain combines TRBV5-5 with TRBJ2-7; the match to TRBD2 covers 12 bases. Trimming removed 2 bases from V and 5 bases from J; junction bases left unmatched: 8. Germline assignment: CDR1 SGHKS and CDR2 YYEKEE (reference sequence). The CDR3 spans 16 residues. The chain's CDR3 is CASSLYSLAGGDEQYF. Written as DNA, the CDR3 is TGTGCCAGCAGCTTATATTCGCTAGCGGGAGGGGACGAGCAGTACTTC. Based on the CDR3 plus reference TRBV5-5 and TRBJ2-7, the full variable domain is DAGVTQSPTHLIKTRGQQVTLRCSPISGHKSVSWYQQVLGQGPQFIFQYYEKEERGRGNFPDRFSARQFPNYSSELNVNALLLGDSALYLCASSLYSLAGGDEQYFGPGTRLTVT.

The V call is TRBV27, the J call TRBJ2-2; 9 bases agree with TRBD1. In germline, CDR1 is MNHEY, CDR2 SMNVEV (reference sequence). J lost 3 bases, V lost 6 bases, and 8 bases had no gene match. The CDR3 spans 16 residues. In DNA, the CDR3 is TGTGCCAGCAGCCTAGGACAGGGGCGGGACACCGGGGAGCTGTTTTTT. It translates to CASSLGQGRDTGELFF.

This clone was observed a single time. The chain employs TRBV18 and TRBJ2-1; 7 bases are shared with TRBD2. The V gene end was trimmed by 2 bases and the J gene end by 4 bases; junction bases not matched to a gene: 11. Germline lookup yields CDR1 KGHSH and CDR2 LQKENI. The length of the CDR3 is 17 residues. CDR3 sequence (DNA): TGTGCCAGCTCACCAATTCTGGGCGGGAGTAATTACAATGAGCAGTTCTTC. Protein: CASSPILGGSNYNEQFF.

The rearrangement links TRBV7-4 to TRBJ2-5; TRBD1 is a possible D gene (8 bases). The V and J ends lost 4 bases and 2 bases respectively, with 23 bases between them. Germline lookup yields CDR1 SGHVT and CDR2 SQSDAQ. CDR3 length: 18 amino acids. The CDR3 loop reads CASSWTGRGPRRQETQYF. DNA of the CDR3: TGTGCCAGCAGCTGGACAGGGAGGGGGCCTAGGAGACAAGAGACCCAGTACTTC.

The rearrangement uses TRBV5-1 and TRBJ2-3; 8 bases line up with TRBD2. The CDR3 is 15 amino acids. Germline CDR1 is SGHRS and CDR2 is YFSETQ. The V and J ends lost 3 bases and 1 base, in that order; junction bases with no gene match: 4. The CDR3 sequence: CASSWTTSGTDTQYF. Here the CDR3 DNA reads TGCGCCAGCAGCTGGACGACTAGCGGCACAGATACGCAGTATTTT.

The genes are TRBV19 and TRBJ1-6; 9 positions agree with TRBD1. The V segment lost 5 bases and the J segment 6 bases; nucleotides outside the gene matches: 5. The CDR3 consists of 15 residues. Germline V CDR1 and CDR2: LNHDA, SQIVND (reference sequence). The CDR3 DNA reads TGTGCCAGTAGTGAGGGACAGGGATTTAATTCACCCCTCCACTTT. Its translation: CASSEGQGFNSPLHF. The complete variable domain, with remaining parts taken from reference TRBV19 and TRBJ1-6, reads DGGITQSPKYLFRKEGQNVTLSCEQNLNHDAMYWYRQDPGQGLRLIYYSQIVNDFQKGDIAEGYSVSREKKESFPLTVTSAQKNPTAFYLCASSEGQGFNSPLHFGNGTRLTVT.

The chain combines TRBV7-3 with TRBJ2-7, with D possibly TRBD2 on 6 matching bases. This CDR3 comprises 14 residues. The V gene lost 0 bases and the J gene lost 5 bases, with 11 bases spanning the gap. CDR1 and CDR2 (germline): SGHTA, FQGTGA. The CDR3 bases are TGTGCCAGCAGCTTAACCGGGAGTCTCGACGAGCAGTACTTC. It encodes CASSLTGSLDEQYF.